This is a list of T cell receptor beta chains from one sample in a study of blood T cell repertoires in COVID-19. The repertoire was sequenced with immunoSEQ multiplex PCR; TCRdb's copy has only in-frame clones and lacks some. The table records hundreds of thousands of clones, 65% to 90% of them present only once. Sequenced material: peripheral blood. The receptors shown here come from a man aged 45-65 years with COVID-19, enrolled during active disease. Both conserved end residues are trimmed from each CDR3.

j_call,v_call,cdr3_aa
TRBJ2-3,TRBV30,AWRGETSPSTDTQY
TRBJ1-1,TRBV19,ASSGRQGAGEAF
TRBJ1-1,TRBV30,AWSVPFRGAEAF
TRBJ1-2,TRBV28,ASSQGFGYT
TRBJ2-1,TRBV5-4,ASSFSSLAGGPGNEQF
TRBJ1-5,TRBV7-2,ASSLAATGNNQPQH
TRBJ1-2,TRBV18,ASSPSDRRRDGYT
TRBJ1-1,TRBV30,AWRRASRSEAF
TRBJ2-1,TRBV10-3,ATQGPPGREQF
TRBJ2-5,TRBV18,ASSPVAGRRQETQY
TRBJ2-3,TRBV4-1,ASSQHRGLTDTQY
TRBJ2-7,TRBV12-3/TRBV12-4,ASSTGIYWEQY
TRBJ1-2,TRBV2,ASSERGRRSYGYT
TRBJ1-2,TRBV28,ASSGTGSGYT
TRBJ1-1,TRBV7-9,ASSLYILNTEAF
TRBJ2-7,TRBV30,AWEGGTYEQY
TRBJ2-1,TRBV10-3,AISESKSRTGPGEQF
TRBJ2-7,TRBV2,ASSVRQGYSEQY
TRBJ2-1,TRBV7-3,ASSPGAGGYNEQF
TRBJ2-1,TRBV5-1,ASSLLLTNNEQF
TRBJ2-1,TRBV18,ASSPIGRATDNEQF
TRBJ2-1,TRBV27,ATKLGGTSYNEQF
TRBJ2-6,TRBV18,ASSPDALVSGANVLT
TRBJ1-1,TRBV5-4,ASSSLTGGETEAF
TRBJ2-5,TRBV6-6,ASSPYRGRGETQY
TRBJ2-1,TRBV27,ASSFGGAVLYNEQF
TRBJ2-3,TRBV9,ASSVDIQSDTQY
TRBJ1-1,TRBV10-3,AISEGAAGNTEAF
TRBJ2-4,TRBV5-1,ASSPGSVKNIQY
TRBJ2-1,TRBV18,ASSPWIAGGNEQF
TRBJ1-4,TRBV3-1/TRBV3-2,ASSLDRVFGKLF
TRBJ2-7,TRBV7-2,ASSLNTGSSYEQY
TRBJ1-1,TRBV3-1/TRBV3-2,ASSQAQGIFAEAF
TRBJ1-6,TRBV15,ATSRDRGNSPLH
TRBJ1-4,TRBV5-1,ASSLQGANEKLF
TRBJ2-4,TRBV27,ASSLSPGGSKNIQY
TRBJ1-2,TRBV4-3,ASSQDGGGYSYT
TRBJ1-1,TRBV7-9,ASSSNAGGTEAF
TRBJ1-1,TRBV7-2,ASSWRNTEAF
TRBJ2-7,TRBV2,ASSEFDSSSYEQY
TRBJ2-7,TRBV3-1/TRBV3-2,ASSPQRVSYEQY
TRBJ2-3,TRBV5-1,ASSSLRGMAQY
TRBJ2-1,TRBV6-6,ASRGPTSGVYEQF
TRBJ1-1,TRBV30,AWSQQRTGSNTEAF
TRBJ1-6,TRBV7-2,ASSYDGNFNSPLH
TRBJ1-2,TRBV12-3/TRBV12-4,ATGTGDNYGYT
TRBJ2-2,TRBV13,ASNRGKTGELF